The next 19 T cell receptor beta chains were all read from a single sample in a study of regulatory T cells in long-lasting Graves disease (TCRdb year 2021). The meaning of the sample's time point label: persistent/refractory GD, antithyroid drugs over 5 years with positive TRAb. For both TCR sequencing and RNA sequencing, RNA was extracted from PBMCs using TRIzol. The library was built by means of multiplex PCR. Sequencing relied on an Illumina HiSeq 4000. CDR3 regions were amplified by Arm-PCR with iRepertoire HTBI primers to construct TCR beta libraries. TCRdb's own reprocessing of the public reads used fastp at Q25 and MiXCR and kept productive beta chains. Identical CDR3 proteins give one entry, which carries the most common genes and DNA. The sample includes roughly 700,000 distinct CDR3 sequences, with 25% to 30% observed a single time. The ten largest clones represent roughly 40% of the sample.

The material sequenced was peripheral blood mononuclear cells (PBMCs), taken when the disease was refractory, from a patient treated with antithyroid drugs. The receptors come from a female donor with Graves disease.

The J gene is TRBJ1-4, the V gene TRBV6-2 or TRBV6-3, with a possible D match to TRBD1 (5 bases). The V end was cut by 0 bases, the J end by 4 bases, with 12 bases between. The CDR3 covers 16 residues. The V gene's germline CDR1 is MNHEY and CDR2 SVGEGT. CDR3 in amino acids: CASSYSGPGGNEKLFF. CDR3 in DNA: TGTGCCAGCAGTTACTCCGGCCCCGGGGGTAATGAAAAACTGTTTTTT.

The DNA of the CDR3 is TGTGCCAGCAGTTTCACTAGGGCGAGCTCCTACAATGAGCAGTTCTTC. Its translation is CASSFTRASSYNEQFF. The chain is built from TRBV27 and TRBJ2-1; possible D gene TRBD2, 5 bases. CDR1 and CDR2 (germline): MNHEY, SMNVEV (reference sequence). The CDR3 spans 16 residues. V was cut by 3 bases and J by 0 bases, with 12 bases left in between.

This chain connects TRBV15 to TRBJ2-1; 9 bases line up with TRBD2. The CDR3 contains 17 residues. CDR1 and CDR2 from the germline V gene are LNHNV and YYDKDF (reference sequence). V shed 2 bases and J 2 bases; nucleotides not matched to a gene: 7. CDR3 nucleotides: TGTGCCACCAGCAGAACTAGCGGGCCCGGAACCTACAATGAGCAGTTCTTC. As protein: CATSRTSGPGTYNEQFF.

The J gene is TRBJ2-3, the V gene TRBV12-3 or TRBV12-4, with 15 bases identical to TRBD2. This CDR3 is 18 amino acids long. V lost 5 bases, J lost 0 bases, and 6 bases stayed unmatched. The CDR3 loop reads CASSPGTSGRWSTDTQYF. Here the CDR3 DNA reads TGTGCCAGCAGTCCCGGGACTAGCGGGAGGTGGAGCACAGATACGCAGTATTTT.

This clonotype was seen a handful of times. This chain connects TRBV2 to TRBJ1-5; D gene ambiguous. The CDR3 loop spans 15 amino acids. Germline V CDR1 and CDR2: SNHLY, FYNNEI. V lost 6 bases to trimming and J lost 6 bases, with 18 bases between them. CDR3 in amino acids: CASRELSGIGQPQHF. The CDR3 DNA reads as TGTGCCAGCAGGGAACTCTCAGGTATAGGTCAGCCCCAGCATTTT.

This clonotype was detected ten times or more. The CDR3 sequence: CASSLGGRRAYEQYF. The CDR3 DNA sequence: TGTGCCAGCAGCTTAGGGGGGCGCAGGGCGTACGAGCAGTACTTC. The genes are TRBV11-2 and TRBJ2-7, with D perhaps TRBD1 (6 bases). With 1 base removed from V and 4 bases from J, the gap between germline ends came to 14 bases. Germline lookup yields CDR1 SGHAT and CDR2 FQNNGV. The CDR3 loop spans 15 amino acids. The full variable domain, in which reference TRBV11-2 and TRBJ2-7 provide the parts outside the CDR3, is EAGVAQSPRYKIIEKRQSVAFWCNPISGHATLYWYQQILGQGPKLLIQFQNNGVVDDSQLPKDRFSAERLKGVDSTLKIQPAKLEDSAVYLCASSLGGRRAYEQYFGPGTRLTVT.

In this sample, this clonotype turned up many times. The chain couples TRBV6-2 or TRBV6-3 to TRBJ1-2; D is possibly TRBD1 (6 bases). CDR1 and CDR2 (germline): MNHEY, SVGEGT. The CDR3 extends over 14 amino acids. V lost 4 bases to trimming and J lost 6 bases, with 15 bases between them. Here the CDR3 DNA reads TGTGCCAGCAGTTTGATAGGGGGTCGGGATGGCTACACCTTC. Its protein is CASSLIGGRDGYTF.

This clonotype was recorded only once. This chain joins TRBV3-1 and TRBJ1-1, with D possibly matching TRBD1 (5 bases). Germline V lookup: CDR1 LGHDT, CDR2 YNNKEL (reference sequence). The V end lost 3 bases, the J end lost 6 bases, and 11 bases lay between the germline ends. The CDR3 has 13 amino acids. The CDR3 reads CASSQRDASEAFF. The CDR3 region has the DNA TGTGCCAGCAGCCAGCGGGACGCCTCTGAAGCTTTCTTT.

This clonotype showed up many times. The V gene is TRBV2, the J gene TRBJ1-6; maybe TRBD1 (5 bases). The CDR3 consists of 17 residues. Looked up from germline, CDR1 is SNHLY and CDR2 is FYNNEI. Trimming removed 5 bases at V and 6 bases at J, with 20 bases between. DNA of the CDR3: TGTGCCAGCAGTCAGAGGCGTGGGACGGGTGGTAATTCACCCCTCCACTTT. Protein sequence: CASSQRRGTGGNSPLHF. The full variable domain, completed using reference TRBV2 and TRBJ1-6, is EPEVTQTPSHQVTQMGQEVILRCVPISNHLYFYWYRQILGQKVEFLVSFYNNEISEKSEIFDDQFSVERPDGSNFTLKIRSTKLEDSAMYFCASSQRRGTGGNSPLHFGNGTRLTVT.

This rearrangement joins TRBV28 to TRBJ2-5; 8 bases match TRBD2. Per germline, CDR1 MDHEN and CDR2 SYDVKM. This CDR3 spans 14 amino acids. Losses at the gene ends were 10 bases for V and 5 bases for J; bases not matched to a gene: 12. The CDR3 DNA reads TGTGCCACTTCTCAGACCGGGAGGGAGGAGACCCAGTACTTC. Its protein product is CATSQTGREETQYF.

The rearrangement links TRBV20-1 to TRBJ2-1; TRBD1 agrees at 8 bases. In germline, CDR1 is DFQATT, CDR2 SNEGSKA (reference sequence). The CDR3 runs 15 residues. Trimming cost V 1 base and J 4 bases; bases outside gene matches: 6. The CDR3 loop is CSARVEGDRYNEQFF. The CDR3 bases are TGCAGTGCTAGAGTCGAAGGGGACAGGTACAATGAGCAGTTCTTC.

This clonotype was picked up many times. This chain uses TRBV6-1 with TRBJ1-1; D gene unclear. CDR3 length equals 11 residues. Germline CDR1 MNHNS, CDR2 SASEGT. Trimming shortened V by 7 bases and J by 6 bases, and 9 bases separated the two germline ends. CDR3 DNA sequence: TGTGCCAGCATCGAAGGGCCTGAAGCTTTCTTT. Amino acid sequence: CASIEGPEAFF.

Concerning this clonotype itself: One junction end does not reproduce the germline sequence, and a read error may be involved. This chain connects TRBV7-9 to TRBJ2-2; D is tentatively TRBD1 or TRBD2 (5 bases each). This CDR3 is built from 16 residues. Germline assignment: CDR1 SEHNR and CDR2 FQNEAQ (reference sequence). In DNA form, the CDR3 reads TGTGCCAGTAGCTTAGTGCCGGGGACGAACACCGGGGAGCTGCTTTTT. As protein: CASSLVPGTNTGELLF.

This clonotype was detected only a few times. The chain is built from TRBV6-1 and TRBJ2-7; possibly TRBD1 or TRBD2 for D (5 bases each). V lost 10 bases and J lost 7, with 14 bases in between. The CDR3 length is 11 residues. Germline V gives CDR1 MNHNS, CDR2 SASEGT. This CDR3 is CATRDPGEQYF. CDR3 DNA: TGTGCCACCCGGGACCCGGGAGAGCAGTACTTC.

The gene calls are TRBV29-1 and TRBJ2-5, with 8 bases lining up with TRBD2. This CDR3 has 13 residues. Germline V gene lookup returns CDR1 SQVTM and CDR2 ANQGSEA. The ends lost 8 bases at V and 5 bases at J; junction bases unmatched: 10. The CDR3 loop is CSCWAGGLETQYF. CDR3 DNA sequence: TGCAGCTGTTGGGCGGGAGGTTTGGAGACCCAGTACTTC.

This clonotype appeared many times. The junction shows a germline mismatch at one end, possibly a read error. V is TRBV5-1 and J is TRBJ1-1; no clear D gene. The CDR3 spans 14 residues. Germline V gene sequence: CDR1 SGHRS, CDR2 YFSETQ. The CDR3 loop reads CASSLEAANTEAFF. The DNA for the CDR3 is TGTGCCAGCAGCTTAGAAGCCGCGAACACTGAAGCTTTCTTT. The full variable domain, in which reference TRBV5-1 and TRBJ1-1 provide the parts outside the CDR3, is KAGVTQTPRYLIKTRGQQVTLSCSPISGHRSVSWYQQTPGQGLQFLFEYFSETQRNKGNFPGRFSGRQFSNSRSEMNVSTLELGDSALYLCASSLEAANTEAFFGQGTRLTVV.

This clonotype was counted many times. This chain links TRBV6-5 with TRBJ2-7; 7 bases are a match to TRBD1. This CDR3 has 14 amino acids. Germline loops: CDR1 MNHEY, CDR2 SVGAGI. V shed 4 bases, J shed 6 bases, and the junction held 9 bases outside the gene matches. The CDR3 DNA sequence: TGTGCCAGCAGTTCGGGACAGCAGCTTAGCGAGCAGTACTTC. Translated, it gives CASSSGQQLSEQYF.

This clonotype appeared a few times. V usage is TRBV7-2 and J usage is TRBJ2-2; TRBD2 matches at 10 bases. After removal of 6 bases from V and 9 bases from J, the junction contained 10 bases not matched to a gene. This CDR3 comprises 15 residues. From germline, CDR1 is SGHTA and CDR2 FQGNSA. CDR3 amino acids: CASRRTGTSERELFF. CDR3 in DNA: TGTGCCAGCAGGCGTACAGGGACTAGCGAAAGGGAGCTGTTTTTT.

This clonotype was seen repeatedly, ten times or more. Germline is not matched at one junction end, which may reflect a read error. The chain carries TRBV12-3 or TRBV12-4 and TRBJ1-2; TRBD1 agrees at 11 bases. The CDR3 extends over 14 amino acids. The CDR3 DNA sequence: TGTGCCAGCGTTTGGGACAGGGGGAACTCTGGCTACACCTTC. It yields the protein CASVWDRGNSGYTF.